This TCR beta chain stems from a study of shared clonotypes between healthy human individuals. In regard to this clone: As yet, its antigen is unknown. Other DNA sequences in this specimen translate into the identical CDR3.

The study, taken as a whole, reports: Shared clonotypes across all four donors exceeded non-shared ones in generation probability.

Evenly divided among several immunoSEQ plates was the genomic DNA of each subset. TCRdb's table, derived via immunoSEQ multiplex PCR, lists solely in-frame clones and lacks some. The sample includes 2 million to 2.5 million clones, around 93% of them seen just once. V was clipped by 4 bases and J by 4 bases, with 11 bases between them. CDR1 and CDR2 (germline): SGHRS, YFSETQ. The CDR3 totals 13 residues. The receptor was isolated from a man in his late teens or twenties in good health. Some clones in this sample may be carry-over from other donors' samples. Sequences were obtained from naive CD4+ T cells from PBMCs. Subset specified: CD45RA+ positively selected. This sequence joins TRBV5-1 and TRBJ2-5; TRBD1 might be the D (5 bases). The CDR3 bases are TGCGCCAGCAGCCTCACAGGATTAGAGACCCAGTACTTC. It encodes CASSLTGLETQYF.